This section outlines one T cell receptor (beta chain) sequence together with its context. This sample is drawn from a study of regulatory T cells in long-lasting Graves disease. V lost 0 bases and J 4 bases, leaving 11 bases between the germline ends. CDR1 and CDR2 (germline): SGHRS, YFSETQ. The CDR3 has 15 residues. The time point denotes: persistent/refractory GD, antithyroid drugs over 5 years with positive TRAb. TCR sequences were obtained from RNA taken from PBMCs. The authors built TCR beta libraries using iRepertoire HTBI primers and Arm-PCR of CDR3 regions. TCRdb re-derived calls from the multiplex PCR reads in MiXCR, one entry per CDR3 protein. This table holds some 450,000 distinct CDR3 sequences, 20% to 30% found once.

This TCR was sampled from a female donor with Graves disease. The V gene is TRBV5-1, the J gene TRBJ1-5; D unclear. Sequenced material: peripheral blood mononuclear cells (PBMCs), taken when the disease was refractory, from a patient treated with antithyroid drugs. The CDR3 sequence is CASSLVRAGNQPQHF. DNA of the CDR3: TGCGCCAGCAGCTTGGTAAGGGCGGGAAATCAGCCCCAGCATTTT.